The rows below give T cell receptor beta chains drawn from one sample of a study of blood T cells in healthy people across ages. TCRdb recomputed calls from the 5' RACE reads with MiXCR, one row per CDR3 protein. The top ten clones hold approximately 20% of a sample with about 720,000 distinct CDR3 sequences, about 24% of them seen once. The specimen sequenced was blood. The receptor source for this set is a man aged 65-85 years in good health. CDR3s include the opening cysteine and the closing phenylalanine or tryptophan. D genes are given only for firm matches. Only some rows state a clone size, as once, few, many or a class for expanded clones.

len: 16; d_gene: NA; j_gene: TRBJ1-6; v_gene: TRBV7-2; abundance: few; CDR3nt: TGTGCCAGCAGCAAACAGACAGGAGCCTATAATTCACCCCTCCACTTT; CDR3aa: CASSKQTGAYNSPLHF
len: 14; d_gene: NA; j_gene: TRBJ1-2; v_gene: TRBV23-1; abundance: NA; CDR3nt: TGCGCCAGCAGTCAATCGCGGTTTTTGGACGGCTACACCTTC; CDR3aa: CASSQSRFLDGYTF
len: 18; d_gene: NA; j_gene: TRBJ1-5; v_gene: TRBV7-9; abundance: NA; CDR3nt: TGTGCCAGCAGCTTAGAGTTGGGCCGGGGCTATAGCAATCAGCCCCAGCATTTT; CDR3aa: CASSLELGRGYSNQPQHF
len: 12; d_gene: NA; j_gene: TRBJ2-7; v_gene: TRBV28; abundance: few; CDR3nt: TGTGCCAGCAGGGGCATCAACTACGAGCAGTACTTC; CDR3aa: CASRGINYEQYF
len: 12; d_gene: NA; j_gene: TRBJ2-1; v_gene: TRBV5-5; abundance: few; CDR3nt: TGTGCCAGCAGCTTGGGAGAGTCTGAGCAGTTCTTC; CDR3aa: CASSLGESEQFF
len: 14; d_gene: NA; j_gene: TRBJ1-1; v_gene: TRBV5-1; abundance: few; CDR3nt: TGCGCCAGCAGCTTGTTCCCTGGGGACACTGAAGCTTTCTTT; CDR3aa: CASSLFPGDTEAFF
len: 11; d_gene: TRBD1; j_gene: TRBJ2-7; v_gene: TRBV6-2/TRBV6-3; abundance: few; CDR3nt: TGTGCCACCGACAGGGGGCACGAGCAGTACTTC; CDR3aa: CATDRGHEQYF
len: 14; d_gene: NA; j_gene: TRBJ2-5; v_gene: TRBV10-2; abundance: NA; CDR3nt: TGCGCCAGCAGGGCCGGGACTCCCCAAGAGACCCAGTACTTC; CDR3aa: CASRAGTPQETQYF
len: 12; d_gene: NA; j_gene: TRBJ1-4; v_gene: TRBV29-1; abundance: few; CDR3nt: TGCAGCGTCATGGGTCTTAATGAAAAACTGTTTTTT; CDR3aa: CSVMGLNEKLFF
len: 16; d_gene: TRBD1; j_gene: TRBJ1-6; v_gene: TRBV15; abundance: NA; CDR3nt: TGTGCCACCAGGAGAGGGACAGGGCGGAATAATTCACCCCTCCACTTT; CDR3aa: CATRRGTGRNNSPLHF
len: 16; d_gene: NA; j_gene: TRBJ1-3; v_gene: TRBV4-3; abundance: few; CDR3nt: TGCGCCAGCAGCCAAGATATCCCGTCTTCTGGAAACACCATATATTTT; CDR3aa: CASSQDIPSSGNTIYF
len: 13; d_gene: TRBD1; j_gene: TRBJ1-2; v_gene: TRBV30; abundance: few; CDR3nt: TGTGCCTGGTACACAGGGGTTACCTATGGCTACACCTTC; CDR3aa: CAWYTGVTYGYTF
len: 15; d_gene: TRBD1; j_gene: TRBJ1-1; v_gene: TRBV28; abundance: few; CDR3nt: TGTGCCAGCAGTTCTCACAGGGGAATGAACACTGAAGCTTTCTTT; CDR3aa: CASSSHRGMNTEAFF
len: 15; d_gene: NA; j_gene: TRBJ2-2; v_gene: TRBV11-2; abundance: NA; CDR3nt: TGTGCCAGCAGCTTAGAACCAGTATCCACCGGGGAGCTGTTTTTT; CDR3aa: CASSLEPVSTGELFF
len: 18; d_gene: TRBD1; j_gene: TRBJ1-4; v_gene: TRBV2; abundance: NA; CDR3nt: TGTGCCAGCAGTGAGGCCAGGACAGGGGCACGGGGCTGGGAAAAACTGTTTTTT; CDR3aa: CASSEARTGARGWEKLFF
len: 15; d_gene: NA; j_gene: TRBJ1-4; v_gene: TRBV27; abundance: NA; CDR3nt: TGTGCCAGCAGTTCGCTGGGGGGGTGGAGTGAAAAACTGTTTTTT; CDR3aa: CASSSLGGWSEKLFF
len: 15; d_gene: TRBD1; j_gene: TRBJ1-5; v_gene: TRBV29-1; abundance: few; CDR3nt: TGCAGCGTTTTTTGTCGGGACAGTCGAAATCAGCCCCAGCATTTT; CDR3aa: CSVFCRDSRNQPQHF
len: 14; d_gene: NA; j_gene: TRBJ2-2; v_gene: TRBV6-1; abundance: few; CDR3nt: TGTGCCAGCGTAGGCAGGGAGGAGACCGGGGAGCTGTTTTTT; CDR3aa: CASVGREETGELFF